This T cell receptor beta chain was recorded in a study of T-cell reconstitution after alpha-beta-depleted transplantation in children. Library preparation (for TCRbeta) was performed with unique molecular identifiers. TCRdb passed the PCR reads through MiXCR, listing each CDR3 protein once. The top ten hold approximately 5% of the sample, which has some 840,000 distinct CDR3 sequences, roughly 16% seen once. General study points: Newly made T cells mostly supplied T-cell counts and diversity one year after transplant. There were reportedly several hundred expanded graft clones from which alpha-beta T cells came about two months after transplant. In some patients, recipient T cells and intrathymic progenitors surviving conditioning explained high day-60 diversity.

The CDR3 has 12 residues. Germline-derived CDR1 and CDR2 are KGHSH and LQKENI. The V end lost 6 bases, the J end lost 7 bases, and 13 bases lay between the germline ends. Notes on this clonotype: Its target is unknown.

The material was PBMCs, mostly from graft donor cells, obtained 360 days after TCRalphabeta/CD19-depleted stem cell transplant. This clonotype was sampled from a male patient between 10 and 17 years old who had a stem cell transplant for acute lymphoblastic leukemia, so the T cells may come from the graft donor. V and J are TRBV18 and TRBJ2-7; D is possibly TRBD2 (5 bases). The CDR3 loop reads CASSDSLEEQYF. In DNA, the CDR3 is TGTGCCAGCTCGGACTCGCTTGAAGAGCAGTACTTC.